The present TCR beta chain was sequenced within a study of blood T cell repertoires in COVID-19. Trimming removed 2 bases from V and 1 base from J, with 13 bases in between. The CDR3 spans 16 residues. CDR1 and CDR2 (germline): MDHEN, SYDVKM. Assay used: immunoSEQ multiplex PCR; TCRdb lists only in-frame clones, some missing. The sample shows about 120,000 clones, 82% of them seen only once. The TCR originated in a human donor in a cohort sampled during active COVID-19. This chain joins TRBV28 and TRBJ2-3, with unresolved D. Sequenced: peripheral blood. The CDR3, as DNA: TGTGCCAGCAGTTTAATAGCTGCCGCCCGCACAGATACGCAGTATTTT. It specifies CASSLIAAARTDTQYF.